These 5 T cell receptor beta chains were sequenced from one sample in a study of radiotherapy plus CTLA-4 blockade in lung cancer. The data were produced by immunoSEQ multiplex PCR, yet TCRdb's version contains in-frame clones alone and is incomplete. The table includes 85,000 to 100,000 clones, approximately 86% detected once. Sample: peripheral blood, taken from a patient treated with radiotherapy plus ipilimumab. The receptors originated from a human donor with non-small cell lung cancer that progressed on radiotherapy plus ipilimumab.

The V gene is TRBV18, the J gene TRBJ1-5; 7 nucleotides agree with TRBD1. The CDR3 has 15 residues. Unmatched junction bases numbered 5, after V lost 1 base and J lost 5 bases. Looked up from germline, CDR1 is KGHSH and CDR2 is LQKENI. The CDR3 DNA sequence: TGTGCCAGCTCACCACGACAGGGTTCGGATCAGCCCCAGCATTTT. Translating gives CASSPRQGSDQPQHF. The variable domain in full, completed from reference TRBV18 and TRBJ1-5, reads NAGVMQNPRHLVRRRGQEARLRCSPMKGHSHVYWYRQLPEEGLKFMVYLQKENIIDESGMPKERFSAEFPKEGPSILRIQQVVRGDSAAYFCASSPRQGSDQPQHFGDGTRLSIL.

The V and J genes are TRBV9 and TRBJ2-1, with 10 bases aligning to TRBD2. V trimming: 3 bases; J trimming: 7 bases; junction bases outside the gene matches: 13. The CDR3 extends over 17 amino acids. Per the germline V gene, CDR1 is SGDLS and CDR2 is YYNGEE. The CDR3 DNA is TGTGCCAGCAGCGGAGCCCCGGCTAGCGGGAGCCGGAATGAGCAGTTCTTC. Amino acid sequence: CASSGAPASGSRNEQFF. The complete variable domain, with remaining parts taken from reference TRBV9 and TRBJ2-1, reads DSGVTQTPKHLITATGQRVTLRCSPRSGDLSVYWYQQSLDQGLQFLIQYYNGEERAKGNILERFSAQQFPDLHSELNLSSLELGDSALYFCASSGAPASGSRNEQFFGPGTRLTVL.

The rearrangement links TRBV15 to TRBJ2-7, with 7 nucleotides matching TRBD1. Germline trimming cut 5 bases from V and 1 base from J; bases unmatched to any gene: 8. Per germline, CDR1 LNHNV and CDR2 YYDKDF (reference sequence). The CDR3 extends over 15 amino acids. The CDR3 region is CATSSTGFSSYEQYF. The CDR3 nucleotides read TGTGCCACCAGCTCGACAGGGTTTTCATCCTACGAGCAGTACTTC. Full variable domain (remainder filled in from reference TRBV15 and TRBJ2-7): DAMVIQNPRYQVTQFGKPVTLSCSQTLNHNVMYWYQQKSSQAPKLLFHYYDKDFNNEADTPDNFQSRRPNTSFCFLDIRSPGLGDTAMYLCATSSTGFSSYEQYFGPGTRLTVT.

The gene calls are TRBV6-6 and TRBJ2-5; 9 bases agree with TRBD2. Germline CDR1 MNHNY, CDR2 SVGAGI (reference sequence). With V trimmed by 8 bases and J by 5 bases, 12 bases remained unmatched. The CDR3 sequence is 15 residues long. The DNA for the CDR3 is TGTGCCAGCCTGGACGCGCGGGGGGGCCGGGAGACCCAGTACTTC. Protein product: CASLDARGGRETQYF.

The chain employs TRBV2 and TRBJ1-6; 10 positions match TRBD1. Germline CDR1 and CDR2: SNHLY and FYNNEI. This CDR3 has 16 amino acids. V gave up 6 bases and J gave up 7 bases; unmatched junction bases: 9. DNA for the CDR3: TGTGCCAGCAGCCGGGACAGGGGACTTGAGAATTCACCCCTCCACTTT. It yields the protein CASSRDRGLENSPLHF.